This TCR beta chain was retrieved from a study of control samples from healthy donors and cancer patients. The CDR3 length is 12 residues. Between the trimmed V and J ends, which lost 0 bases and 6 bases, there was a span of 4 bases. Only in-frame clones appear in the TCRdb table, and some are missing; sequencing was by immunoSEQ multiplex PCR. Of around 180,000 clones in the sample, about nine tenths were seen once. The V gene is TRBV12-3 or TRBV12-4, the J gene TRBJ2-3; D is undetermined. The sequenced material came from blood. The receptor comes from a woman in her 40s in good health. The CDR3 bases are TGTGCCAGCAGTTTAGCACGGGATACGCAGTATTTT. Translated: CASSLARDTQYF.